One sample yielded the 22 T cell receptor beta chains listed below, sequenced in a study of cytomegalovirus exposure and HLA in healthy donors. A multiplex PCR was run with 60 Vbeta primers and 13 Jbeta primers. Only in-frame clones appear in the TCRdb table, and some are missing; sequencing was by immunoSEQ multiplex PCR. The sample lists some 160,000 clones, over 65% occurring once. The sample consisted of PBMCs. The receptors were sampled from a man in his 60s in good health and CMV-seronegative.

The chain combines TRBV13 with TRBJ2-7; D uncertain. The CDR3 has 14 amino acids. The germline V gene has CDR1 PRHDT and CDR2 FYEKMQ (reference sequence). V lost 0 bases and J lost 2, with 8 bases in between. Written as DNA, the CDR3 is TGTGCCAGCAGCTTAGGTGAGAGTCCCTACGAGCAGTACTTC. Translation: CASSLGESPYEQYF.

This clone has just a few counts. The rearrangement joins TRBV5-3 to TRBJ2-3; 13 nucleotides match TRBD2. TRBV5-3 has ORF status, its function being uncertain. Trimming removed 3 bases from V and 5 bases from J; junction bases left unmatched: 18. This CDR3 has 20 residues. This CDR3 reads CARSSDGNFPGLAGLDTQYF. Here the CDR3 DNA reads TGTGCCAGAAGCTCCGACGGGAACTTCCCGGGACTAGCGGGACTAGATACGCAGTATTTT.

The J gene is TRBJ2-7, the V gene TRBV7-8; 11 bases line up with TRBD2. The ends lost 4 bases at V and 3 bases at J; junction bases unmatched: 8. The CDR3 is 16 amino acids. CDR1 is SGHVS and CDR2 is FQNEAQ in the germline V gene. The CDR3, as DNA: TGTGCCAGCAGCTCTCTAGCGGGGGGCGAGGGCTACGAGCAGTACTTC. Encoded protein: CASSSLAGGEGYEQYF.

This clone was observed a handful of times. V and J are TRBV18 and TRBJ2-5, with TRBD1 matching 11 bases. Germline CDR1 reads KGHSH; CDR2 reads LQKENI. Germline trimming cut 2 bases from V and 4 bases from J; bases unmatched to any gene: 9. The CDR3 loop spans 17 amino acids. The CDR3: CASSPFMDRGRGETQYF. The CDR3 coding sequence is TGTGCCAGCTCACCATTCATGGACAGGGGGCGCGGAGAGACCCAGTACTTC.

This chain links TRBV10-3 with TRBJ2-5, with D perhaps TRBD2 (6 bases). The J call may be in error: the DNA end matches TRBJ2-7 better. This CDR3 contains 15 residues. In germline, CDR1 is ENHRY, CDR2 SYGVKD. In DNA form, the CDR3 reads TGTGCCATCAGTGAGGCTAGGGGCGAGGAGGGCGAGCAGTACTTC. Protein product: CAISEARGEEGEQYF.

J is TRBJ1-3 and V is TRBV5-1; D unclear. The V and J ends lost 4 bases and 1 base respectively, with 18 bases between them. The CDR3 runs to 17 residues. The germline V gene has CDR1 SGHRS and CDR2 YFSETQ. The CDR3 nucleotides read TGCGCCAGCAGCCCAAGGCCCCCGGGAGGGTCTGGAAACACCATATATTTT. Its translation is CASSPRPPGGSGNTIYF.

This chain joins TRBV19 and TRBJ2-1, with TRBD2 matching over 13 bases. CDR3 length equals 16 residues. V was pared by 5 bases and J by 4 bases, with 5 bases of the junction left unmatched. Germline CDR1 and CDR2: LNHDA and SQIVND (reference sequence). CDR3 sequence: CASSGGTSGDYNEQFF. Here the CDR3 DNA reads TGTGCCAGTAGTGGGGGGACTAGCGGGGATTACAATGAGCAGTTCTTC. Full variable domain (outside the CDR3, taken from reference TRBV19 and TRBJ2-1): DGGITQSPKYLFRKEGQNVTLSCEQNLNHDAMYWYRQDPGQGLRLIYYSQIVNDFQKGDIAEGYSVSREKKESFPLTVTSAQKNPTAFYLCASSGGTSGDYNEQFFGPGTRLTVL.

This clone was observed a single time. V and J are TRBV7-2 and TRBJ1-2, with D hard to call. Germline lookup yields CDR1 SGHTA and CDR2 FQGNSA. The CDR3 consists of 13 residues. V was shortened by 3 bases and J by 3 bases, with 8 bases between the two germline ends. The CDR3 DNA reads TGTGCCAGCAGCTTGGGAGGTGACTATGGCTACACCTTC. Amino acids: CASSLGGDYGYTF.

The chain is built from TRBV10-3 and TRBJ2-7, with TRBD1 matching 11 bases. The germline gives CDR1 ENHRY, CDR2 SYGVKD. The CDR3 length is 12 residues. V dropped 8 bases and J dropped 4; count of bases not matched to a gene: 1. The CDR3 protein is CAIGTGGYEQYF. CDR3 bases: TGTGCCATCGGGACAGGGGGGTACGAGCAGTACTTC.

The table lists this clone with a count of one. The rearrangement joins TRBV27 to TRBJ1-1; the D is unclear. V dropped 6 bases and J dropped 1 base, with 15 bases sitting between them. The CDR3 has 15 residues. The germline CDR1 and CDR2 sequences are MNHEY and SMNVEV (reference sequence). As DNA, the CDR3 is TGTGCCAGCAGCCCTATCGGACTGGAGAACACTGAAGCTTTCTTT. This sequence encodes CASSPIGLENTEAFF.

The chain recombines TRBV18 with TRBJ2-7; D might be TRBD1 (5 bases). V was pared by 8 bases and J by 1 base, with 12 bases between. The V gene's germline CDR1 is KGHSH and CDR2 LQKENI. This CDR3 region has 13 residues. As DNA, the CDR3 is TGTGCCAGCGCTCCCAGGGATTCCTACGAGCAGTACTTC. Encoded protein: CASAPRDSYEQYF. Full variable domain (rest looked up from reference TRBV18 and TRBJ2-7): NAGVMQNPRHLVRRRGQEARLRCSPMKGHSHVYWYRQLPEEGLKFMVYLQKENIIDESGMPKERFSAEFPKEGPSILRIQQVVRGDSAAYFCASAPRDSYEQYFGPGTRLTVT.

The gene calls are TRBV6-6 and TRBJ1-2, with 7 bases matching TRBD1. The V segment lost 5 bases and the J segment 7 bases; nucleotides outside the gene matches: 13. Germline assignment: CDR1 MNHNY and CDR2 SVGAGI (reference sequence). The CDR3 covers 15 residues. CDR3 amino acids: CASSGLSGGEGGYTF. CDR3 DNA: TGTGCCAGCAGTGGGCTGTCAGGGGGAGAGGGTGGCTACACCTTC.

The J gene is TRBJ2-7, the V gene TRBV5-6; TRBD1 might be the D (5 bases). V dropped 5 bases and J dropped 5 bases, with 17 bases sitting between them. Germline assignment: CDR1 SGHDT and CDR2 YYEEEE. The CDR3 runs 14 residues. The CDR3, as DNA: TGTGCCAGCAGTCCTGGGGCCAGGATCCACGAGCAGTACTTC. Protein: CASSPGARIHEQYF.

V is TRBV4-2 and J is TRBJ2-7; 10 bases align to TRBD1. Unmatched junction bases numbered 9, after V lost 1 base and J lost 6 bases. The germline V gene has CDR1 LGHNA and CDR2 YNFKEQ. The CDR3 loop spans 16 amino acids. CDR3 sequence reads: CASSQGLGQGRSEQYF. In nucleotides, the CDR3 is TGTGCCAGCAGCCAAGGGTTGGGACAGGGGCGCAGCGAGCAGTACTTC.

V gene TRBV6-5 combines with J gene TRBJ2-2; D is possibly TRBD2 (5 bases). The germline V gene has CDR1 MNHEY and CDR2 SVGAGI. V was trimmed by 8 bases and J by 2 bases, leaving 12 bases between them. This CDR3 spans 14 amino acids. The CDR3 here is CASLSRVNTGELFF. CDR3 coding DNA: TGTGCCAGCCTCTCGCGGGTTAACACCGGGGAGCTGTTTTTT.

The V call is TRBV27, the J call TRBJ2-1, with no clear D. Per the germline V gene, CDR1 is MNHEY and CDR2 is SMNVEV (reference sequence). V shed 0 bases and J shed 2 bases, with 8 bases lying between them. The CDR3 contains 15 residues. This chain's CDR3 is CASSLSIGAYNEQFF. The CDR3 region has the DNA TGTGCCAGCAGTTTATCCATAGGAGCCTACAATGAGCAGTTCTTC.

The chain has TRBV6-5 and TRBJ2-1; tentatively, D is TRBD1 (5 bases). Germline CDR1 reads MNHEY; CDR2 reads SVGAGI. The length of the CDR3 is 15 residues. The V end lost 7 bases, the J end lost 3 bases, and 16 bases lay between the germline ends. The CDR3 loop reads CASKRDLGVYNEQFF. The CDR3 DNA is TGTGCCAGCAAGCGCGACCTAGGGGTCTACAATGAGCAGTTCTTC.

The gene calls are TRBV10-3 and TRBJ2-1; 8 nucleotides match TRBD2. The CDR3 is 17 amino acids. Trimming removed 0 bases from V and 7 bases from J; junction bases left unmatched: 11. The germline V gene encodes CDR1 ENHRY and CDR2 SYGVKD. CDR3 amino acids: CAISESSTGLAGNEQFF. The CDR3, as DNA: TGTGCCATCAGTGAGTCGAGTACGGGGTTAGCGGGAAATGAGCAGTTCTTC.

The rearrangement joins TRBV29-1 to TRBJ1-5, with D perhaps TRBD1 (5 bases). Germline V CDR1 and CDR2: SQVTM, ANQGSEA. The CDR3 runs 12 residues. The germline V and J ends were trimmed by 4 bases and 6 bases, with 10 bases remaining between them. The CDR3 protein is CSVVGGGQPQHF. The CDR3 bases are TGCAGCGTTGTGGGGGGGGGTCAGCCCCAGCATTTT.

This sequence joins TRBV9 and TRBJ2-1; 9 bases are a match to TRBD1. Per germline, CDR1 SGDLS and CDR2 YYNGEE. The CDR3 extends over 16 amino acids. V lost 3 bases and J lost 6; bases outside the gene matches: 10. Written as DNA, the CDR3 is TGTGCCAGCAGCGGACCGGGACAGGGTCGTTCCAATGAGCAGTTCTTC. Translating gives CASSGPGQGRSNEQFF.

The chain recombines TRBV4-2 with TRBJ2-7, with a weak D call TRBD2 (6 bases). Trimming left V 1 base short and J 3 bases short, with 13 bases between. CDR1 and CDR2 (germline): LGHNA, YNFKEQ. The CDR3 is 15 amino acids. CDR3 loop: CASSQATSGDYEQYF. The CDR3 DNA reads TGTGCCAGCAGCCAAGCTACATCGGGAGACTACGAGCAGTACTTC.

Worth noting for this clone: One end of the junction fails to match germline, which may point to a read error. V usage is TRBV28 and J usage is TRBJ1-2; 7 positions agree with TRBD1. Germline CDR1 MDHEN, CDR2 SYDVKM. This CDR3 spans 13 amino acids. CDR3 coding DNA: TGTGCCAGCAGGCAAGACAGGGTTTGGATCTACCCCTTC. It translates to CASRQDRVWIYPF.